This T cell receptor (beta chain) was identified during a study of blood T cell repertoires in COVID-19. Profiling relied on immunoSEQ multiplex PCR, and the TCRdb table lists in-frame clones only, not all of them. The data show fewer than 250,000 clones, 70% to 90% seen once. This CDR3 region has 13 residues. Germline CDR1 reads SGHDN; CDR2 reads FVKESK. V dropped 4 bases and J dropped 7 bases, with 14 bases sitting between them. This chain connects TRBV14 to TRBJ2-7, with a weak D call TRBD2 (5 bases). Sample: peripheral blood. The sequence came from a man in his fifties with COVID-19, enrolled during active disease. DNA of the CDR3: TGTGCCAGCAGCCGAGACTACCTTCGGGAGCAGTACTTC. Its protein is CASSRDYLREQYF.